A single sample gave rise to the 5 T cell receptor beta chains below, sequenced in a study of T cell responses to AZD1222 COVID-19 vaccine. TCRdb keeps only in-frame clones here, not all; method: immunoSEQ multiplex PCR. Of 130,000 to 150,000 clones listed, just over 90% were seen once; the top ten hold roughly 2%. The specimen was peripheral blood, collected 28 days after the second AZD1222 dose. Receptor source: an adult who received the AZD1222 COVID-19 vaccine.

This clone was seen a single time. This sequence joins TRBV27 and TRBJ2-7, with a weak D call TRBD2 (5 bases). Trimming took off 5 bases at V and 0 bases at J, with 14 bases between the two ends. CDR1 and CDR2 from the germline V gene are MNHEY and SMNVEV (reference sequence). CDR3 size: 15 residues. CDR3 amino acids: CASSPRGVSSYEQYF. In DNA form, the CDR3 reads TGTGCCAGCAGTCCCCGGGGAGTAAGCTCCTACGAGCAGTACTTC.

This chain links TRBV11-2 with TRBJ2-7, with 12 bases matching TRBD2. CDR1 is SGHAT and CDR2 is FQNNGV in the germline V gene. Trimming cost V 4 bases and J 3 bases; bases outside gene matches: 4. The CDR3 contains 15 residues. The CDR3 DNA is TGTGCCAGCAGCTCCCCTAGCGGGAGGGACTACGAGCAGTACTTC. Amino acids: CASSSPSGRDYEQYF.

The J gene is TRBJ1-2, the V gene TRBV18, with a weak D call TRBD1 (5 bases). The V gene lost 2 bases and the J gene lost 8 bases, with 18 bases spanning the gap. Germline CDR1 KGHSH, CDR2 LQKENI. The CDR3 totals 15 residues. CDR3 nucleotide sequence: TGTGCCAGCTCACCAACCAGAGGCAGGGAGGGCGGCTACACCTTC. This encodes CASSPTRGREGGYTF.

The CDR3 DNA is TGTGCCAGCAGTTCTTGGCTGACAGATACGCAGTATTTT. It specifies CASSSWLTDTQYF. The chain is built from TRBV27 and TRBJ2-3, with D uncertain. Between the trimmed V and J ends, which lost 4 bases and 3 bases, there was a span of 8 bases. The CDR3 sequence is 13 residues long. Germline V gene sequence: CDR1 MNHEY, CDR2 SMNVEV (reference sequence).

The CDR3 sequence: CASRATFDSPLHF. The CDR3, as DNA: TGCGCCAGCAGAGCTACCTTCGATTCACCCCTCCACTTT. This chain uses TRBV10-1 with TRBJ1-6; D unresolved. V was trimmed by 6 bases and J by 8 bases, leaving 11 bases between them. The CDR3 loop spans 13 amino acids. The germline CDR1 and CDR2 sequences are WNHNN and SYGVQD (reference sequence).